This T cell receptor (beta chain) was obtained from a study of shared clonotypes between healthy human individuals. The germline CDR1 and CDR2 sequences are MNHNS and SASEGT. V lost 6 bases, J lost 5 bases, and 6 bases stayed unmatched. This CDR3 has 13 amino acids. TCRdb keeps only in-frame clones here, not all; method: immunoSEQ multiplex PCR. This sample has under 650,000 clones, with about 96% found just once. Sequences were obtained from naive CD4+ T cells sorted from blood. Subset: CD45RA+ positively selected. The chain carries TRBV6-1 and TRBJ1-2, with 7 bases identical to TRBD1. The receptor was derived from a woman under 40 in good health. The CDR3 sequence: CASRGGSGYGYTF. The CDR3 bases are TGTGCCAGCAGAGGGGGCTCGGGTTATGGCTACACCTTC.